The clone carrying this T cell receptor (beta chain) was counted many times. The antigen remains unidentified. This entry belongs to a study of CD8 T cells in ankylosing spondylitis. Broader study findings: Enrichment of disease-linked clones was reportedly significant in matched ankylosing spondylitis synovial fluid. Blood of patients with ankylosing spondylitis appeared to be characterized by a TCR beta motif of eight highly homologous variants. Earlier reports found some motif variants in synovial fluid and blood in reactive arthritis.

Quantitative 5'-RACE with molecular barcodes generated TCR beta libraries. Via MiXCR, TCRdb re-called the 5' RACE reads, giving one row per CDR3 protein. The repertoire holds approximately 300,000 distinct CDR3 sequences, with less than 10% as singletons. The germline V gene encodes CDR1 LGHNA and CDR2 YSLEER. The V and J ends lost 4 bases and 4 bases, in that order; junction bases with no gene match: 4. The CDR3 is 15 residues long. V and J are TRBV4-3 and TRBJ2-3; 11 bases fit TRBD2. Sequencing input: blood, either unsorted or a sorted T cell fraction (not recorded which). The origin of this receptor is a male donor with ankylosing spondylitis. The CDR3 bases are TGCGCCAGCAGCCTTGGGACTAGCGGCTCAGATACGCAGTATTTT. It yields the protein CASSLGTSGSDTQYF.